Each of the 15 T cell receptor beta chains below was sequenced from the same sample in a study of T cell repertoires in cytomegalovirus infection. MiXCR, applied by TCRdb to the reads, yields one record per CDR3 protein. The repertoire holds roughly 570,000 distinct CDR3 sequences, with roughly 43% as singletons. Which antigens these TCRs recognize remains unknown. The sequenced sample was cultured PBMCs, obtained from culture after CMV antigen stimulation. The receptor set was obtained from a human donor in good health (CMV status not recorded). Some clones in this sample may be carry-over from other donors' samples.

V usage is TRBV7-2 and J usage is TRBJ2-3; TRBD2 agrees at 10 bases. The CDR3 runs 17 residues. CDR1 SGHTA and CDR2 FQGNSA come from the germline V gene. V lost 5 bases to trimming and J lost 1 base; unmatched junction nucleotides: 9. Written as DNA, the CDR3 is TGTGCCAGCAGCCCGATCCTAGCGGGGGCGGGCACAGATACGCAGTATTTT. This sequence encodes CASSPILAGAGTDTQYF. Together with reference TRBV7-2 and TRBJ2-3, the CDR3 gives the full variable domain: GAGVSQSPSNKVTEKGKDVELRCDPISGHTALYWYRQSLGQGLEFLIYFQGNSAPDKSGLPSDRFSAERTGGSVSTLTIQRTQQEDSAVYLCASSPILAGAGTDTQYFGPGTRLTVL.

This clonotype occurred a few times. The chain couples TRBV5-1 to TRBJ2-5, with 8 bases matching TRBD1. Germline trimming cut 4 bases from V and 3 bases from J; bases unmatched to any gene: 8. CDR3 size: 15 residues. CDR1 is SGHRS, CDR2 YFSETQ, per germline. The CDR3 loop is CASSPWTGREETQYF. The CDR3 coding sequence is TGCGCCAGCAGCCCGTGGACAGGGCGGGAAGAGACCCAGTACTTC. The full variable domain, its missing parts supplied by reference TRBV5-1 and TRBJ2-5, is KAGVTQTPRYLIKTRGQQVTLSCSPISGHRSVSWYQQTPGQGLQFLFEYFSETQRNKGNFPGRFSGRQFSNSRSEMNVSTLELGDSALYLCASSPWTGREETQYFGPGTRLLVL.

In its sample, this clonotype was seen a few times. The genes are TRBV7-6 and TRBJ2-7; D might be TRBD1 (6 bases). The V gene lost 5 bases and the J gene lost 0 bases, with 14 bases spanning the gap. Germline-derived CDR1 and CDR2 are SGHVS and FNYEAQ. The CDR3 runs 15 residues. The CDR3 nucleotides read TGTGCCAGCAGCGCGGACAGCCTAAGCTCCTACGAGCAGTACTTC. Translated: CASSADSLSSYEQYF.

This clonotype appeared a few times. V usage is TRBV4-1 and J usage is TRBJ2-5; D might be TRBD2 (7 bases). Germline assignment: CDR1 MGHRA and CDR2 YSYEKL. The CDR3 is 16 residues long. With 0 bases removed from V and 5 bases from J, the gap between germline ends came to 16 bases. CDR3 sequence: CASSQERTGGWETQYF. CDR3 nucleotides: TGCGCCAGCAGCCAAGAGCGGACGGGGGGCTGGGAGACCCAGTACTTC.

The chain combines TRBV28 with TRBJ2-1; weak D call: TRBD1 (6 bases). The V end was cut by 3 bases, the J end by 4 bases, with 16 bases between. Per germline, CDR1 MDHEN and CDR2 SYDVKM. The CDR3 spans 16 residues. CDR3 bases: TGTGCCAGCAGTTTGGGGGCCATGGGGACGTACAATGAGCAGTTCTTC. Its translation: CASSLGAMGTYNEQFF.

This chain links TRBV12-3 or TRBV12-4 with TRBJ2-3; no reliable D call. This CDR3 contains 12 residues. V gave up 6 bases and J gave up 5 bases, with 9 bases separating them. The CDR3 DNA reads TGTGCCAGCAGCCGACAAATAGATACGCAGTATTTT. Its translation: CASSRQIDTQYF.

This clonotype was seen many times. The chain's CDR3 is CASSRGVENEQFF. The CDR3 DNA sequence: TGTGCCAGCAGCAGGGGGGTGGAGAATGAGCAGTTCTTC. The chain carries TRBV7-8 and TRBJ2-1; D might be TRBD1 or TRBD2, each matching 6 bases. The length of the CDR3 is 13 residues. CDR1 SGHVS and CDR2 FQNEAQ come from the germline V gene. The ends were cut back, 5 bases at V and 7 bases at J, with 12 bases in the middle.

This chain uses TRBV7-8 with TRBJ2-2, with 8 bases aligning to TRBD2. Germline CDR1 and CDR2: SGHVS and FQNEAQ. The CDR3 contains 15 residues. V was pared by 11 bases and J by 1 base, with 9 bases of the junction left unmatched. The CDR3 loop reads CAVQRERWNTGELFF. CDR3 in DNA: TGTGCCGTACAGCGGGAGAGGTGGAACACCGGGGAGCTGTTTTTT.

The CDR3 loop reads CASSSAPREETQYF. The CDR3 nucleotides read TGTGCCAGCAGTTCAGCCCCGAGGGAAGAGACCCAGTACTTC. The chain joins TRBV12-3 or TRBV12-4 to TRBJ2-5; tentative D call: TRBD2 (5 bases). The CDR3 covers 14 residues. The V gene lost 4 bases and the J gene lost 3 bases, with 12 bases spanning the gap.

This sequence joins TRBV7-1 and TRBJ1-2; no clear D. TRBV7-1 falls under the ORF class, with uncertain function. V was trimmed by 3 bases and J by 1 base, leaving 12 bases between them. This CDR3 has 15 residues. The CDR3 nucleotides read TGTGCCAGCAGCTCGAGACAAATACTTAACTATGGCTACACCTTC. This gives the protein CASSSRQILNYGYTF.

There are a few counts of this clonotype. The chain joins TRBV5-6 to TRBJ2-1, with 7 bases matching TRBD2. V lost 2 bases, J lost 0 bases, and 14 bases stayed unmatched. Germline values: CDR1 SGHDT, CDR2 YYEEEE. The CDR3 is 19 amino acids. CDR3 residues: CASSFASGSDLSSYNEQFF. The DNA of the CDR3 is TGTGCCAGCAGCTTTGCTAGCGGAAGTGATTTAAGCTCCTACAATGAGCAGTTCTTC.

The CDR3 is CASGLTRGATDTQYF. The CDR3 DNA reads as TGTGCTAGTGGACTTACTAGAGGCGCAACAGATACGCAGTATTTT. The chain has TRBV12-5 and TRBJ2-3; a weak D match, TRBD2 (5 bases). The germline V gene encodes CDR1 LGHNT and CDR2 FRNRAP. This CDR3 comprises 15 residues. Trimming removed 6 bases from V and 3 bases from J, with 16 bases in between. Full variable domain (missing parts from reference TRBV12-5 and TRBJ2-3): DARVTQTPRHKVTEMGQEVTMRCQPILGHNTVFWYRQTMMQGLELLAYFRNRAPLDDSGMPKDRFSAEMPDATLATLKIQPSEPRDSAVYFCASGLTRGATDTQYFGPGTRLTVL.

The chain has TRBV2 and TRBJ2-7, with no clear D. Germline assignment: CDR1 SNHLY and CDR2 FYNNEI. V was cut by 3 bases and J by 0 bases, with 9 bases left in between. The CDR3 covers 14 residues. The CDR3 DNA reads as TGTGCCAGCAGTGACGGGTCTAACTCCTACGAGCAGTACTTC. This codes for CASSDGSNSYEQYF.

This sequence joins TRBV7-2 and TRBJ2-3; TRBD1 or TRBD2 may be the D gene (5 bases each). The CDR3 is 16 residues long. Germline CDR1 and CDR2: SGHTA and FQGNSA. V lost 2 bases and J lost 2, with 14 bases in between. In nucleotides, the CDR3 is TGTGCCAGCAGCTTACCCCCGGGACGCCTCACAGATACGCAGTATTTT. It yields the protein CASSLPPGRLTDTQYF.

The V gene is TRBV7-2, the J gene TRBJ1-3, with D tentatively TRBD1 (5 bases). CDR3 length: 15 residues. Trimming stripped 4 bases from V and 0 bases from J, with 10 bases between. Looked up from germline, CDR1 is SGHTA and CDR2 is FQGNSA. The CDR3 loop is CASSSGPSSGNTIYF. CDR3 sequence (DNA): TGTGCCAGCAGCTCGGGACCGAGCTCTGGAAACACCATATATTTT.